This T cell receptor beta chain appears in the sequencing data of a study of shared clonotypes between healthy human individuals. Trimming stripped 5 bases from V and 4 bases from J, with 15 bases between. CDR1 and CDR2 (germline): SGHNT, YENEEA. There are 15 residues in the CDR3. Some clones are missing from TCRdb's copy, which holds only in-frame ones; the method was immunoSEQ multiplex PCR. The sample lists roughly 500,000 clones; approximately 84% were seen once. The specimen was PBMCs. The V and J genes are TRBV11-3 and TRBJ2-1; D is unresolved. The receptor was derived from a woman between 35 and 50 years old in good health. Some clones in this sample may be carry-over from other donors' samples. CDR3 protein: CASSPRGPGYNEQFF. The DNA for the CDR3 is TGTGCCAGCAGCCCCCGCGGCCCCGGGTACAATGAGCAGTTCTTC.